A single sample is the source of the 21 T cell receptor beta chains below, sequenced in a study of blood T cell repertoires in COVID-19. Sequencing was performed with immunoSEQ multiplex PCR; in TCRdb, only in-frame clones are kept and a portion is missing. The sample consists of about 190,000 clones, roughly 90% of them appearing once. Sequencing input: peripheral blood. The receptors stem from a man aged 50 or older with acute or convalescent COVID-19.

In DNA form, the CDR3 reads TGTGCCAGCAGCCCGAGCCGGGAGAGGAGCTCCTACGAGCAGTACTTC. Protein: CASSPSRERSSYEQYF. The chain joins TRBV5-4 to TRBJ2-7; the D gene is possibly TRBD2 (6 bases). Germline V lookup: CDR1 SGHNT, CDR2 YYREEE (reference sequence). The CDR3 is 16 residues long. Deletions cut 4 bases from V and 0 bases from J, with 17 bases between.

The rearrangement joins TRBV11-2 to TRBJ1-2, with TRBD1 matching 7 bases. V dropped 4 bases and J dropped 4; count of bases not matched to a gene: 9. The CDR3 consists of 15 residues. From germline, CDR1 is SGHAT and CDR2 FQNNGV. The CDR3 region is CASSSIDRAPYGYTF. DNA for the CDR3: TGTGCCAGCAGCTCCATCGACAGGGCTCCCTATGGCTACACCTTC.

The V and J genes are TRBV3-1 (or the pseudogene TRBV3-2) and TRBJ2-7; a possible D gene is TRBD2 (6 bases). The CDR3 runs to 13 residues. Per the germline V gene, CDR1 is LGHDT and CDR2 is YNNKEL (reference sequence). The V gene lost 0 bases and the J gene lost 5 bases, with 8 bases spanning the gap. The CDR3 reads CASSQDGGNEQYF. The DNA for the CDR3 is TGTGCCAGCAGCCAAGACGGGGGTAACGAGCAGTACTTC.

This rearrangement joins TRBV5-1 to TRBJ2-5; D uncertain. Trimming pared 0 bases from V and 2 bases from J, leaving 11 bases between. The CDR3 has 15 amino acids. CDR1 SGHRS and CDR2 YFSETQ come from the germline V gene. CDR3 amino acids: CASSLGALAQETQYF. The CDR3 bases are TGCGCCAGCAGCTTGGGGGCTTTGGCGCAAGAGACCCAGTACTTC.

This sequence joins TRBV5-1 and TRBJ2-1, with 7 bases lining up with TRBD1. This CDR3 region has 14 residues. Germline V gene lookup returns CDR1 SGHRS and CDR2 YFSETQ. V dropped 4 bases and J dropped 9; count of bases not matched to a gene: 10. In DNA form, the CDR3 reads TGCGCCAGCAGCATTGGGACAGCCCAACTTGAGCAGTTCTTC. Its translation is CASSIGTAQLEQFF.

The chain recombines TRBV10-2 with TRBJ2-7; weak D call: TRBD1 (6 bases). The CDR3 runs 14 residues. The germline V and J ends were trimmed by 6 bases and 7 bases, with 19 bases remaining between them. Looked up from germline, CDR1 is WSHSY and CDR2 is SAAADI. CDR3 residues: CASRGDISRGEQYV. The CDR3 DNA reads TGCGCCAGCAGGGGGGACATTTCGCGTGGGGAGCAGTACGTC.

J is TRBJ2-7 and V is TRBV5-5; TRBD1 matches 8 bases. The germline CDR1 and CDR2 sequences are SGHKS and YYEKEE (reference sequence). The CDR3 length is 13 residues. The J segment lost 4 bases and the V segment lost 4 bases, leaving 4 bases of the junction unmatched. The CDR3 DNA is TGTGCCAGCAGCCCGAGACAGGGGTACGAGCAGTACGTC. Encoded protein: CASSPRQGYEQYV.

V and J are TRBV28 and TRBJ1-2, with D unresolved. The germline CDR1 and CDR2 sequences are MDHEN and SYDVKM. V lost 2 bases, J lost 5 bases, and 6 bases lay in between. CDR3 length equals 12 residues. CDR3 region: CASSLDGYGYTF. The DNA for the CDR3 is TGTGCCAGCAGTTTAGACGGGTATGGCTACACCTTC.

The V and J genes are TRBV12-3 or TRBV12-4 and TRBJ2-7; 8 positions match TRBD1. With V trimmed by 3 bases and J by 7 bases, 2 bases remained unmatched. The CDR3 has 12 amino acids. CDR3 DNA sequence: TGTGCCAGCAGTTTGGACAGGGTGGAGCAGTACTTC. This gives the protein CASSLDRVEQYF.

This chain joins TRBV19 and TRBJ1-2; tentatively, D is TRBD1 (5 bases). V was clipped by 7 bases and J by 5 bases, with 20 bases between them. CDR1 and CDR2 (germline): LNHDA, SQIVND (reference sequence). The CDR3 sequence is 15 residues long. The CDR3 protein is CASTLGPRARYGYTF. CDR3 nucleotides: TGTGCCAGTACCCTAGGGCCCAGGGCTCGTTATGGCTACACCTTC.

The chain links TRBV10-3 to TRBJ1-2, with D unresolved. This CDR3 comprises 10 residues. Deletions cut 7 bases from V and 6 bases from J, with 6 bases between. Germline CDR1 reads ENHRY; CDR2 reads SYGVKD. CDR3 region: CAIMADGYTF. The CDR3 nucleotides are TGTGCCATCATGGCGGATGGCTACACCTTC.

The chain uses TRBV24-1 and TRBJ2-3; no reliable D call. Trimming pared 6 bases from V and 4 bases from J, leaving 10 bases between. This CDR3 is 13 amino acids long. CDR1 is KGHDR, CDR2 SFDVKD, per germline. The CDR3, as DNA: TGTGCCACCAGTCGAGGCGGATCAGATACGCAGTATTTT. Residues: CATSRGGSDTQYF.

The gene calls are TRBV6-5 and TRBJ1-5; maybe TRBD1 (6 bases). Germline lookup yields CDR1 MNHEY and CDR2 SVGAGI. With 6 bases removed from V and 7 bases from J, the gap between germline ends came to 13 bases. The CDR3 runs 13 residues. The CDR3 protein is CASRRQVGQPQHF. The DNA of the CDR3 is TGTGCCAGCAGAAGACAGGTGGGGCAGCCCCAGCATTTT.

The chain has TRBV15 and TRBJ1-5, with 8 nucleotides matching TRBD1. Germline CDR1 and CDR2: LNHNV and YYDKDF (reference sequence). Germline trimming cut 0 bases from V and 2 bases from J; bases unmatched to any gene: 0. This CDR3 spans 15 amino acids. CDR3 protein: CATSREDRGNQPQHF. The CDR3 nucleotides read TGTGCCACCAGCAGAGAGGACAGGGGCAATCAGCCCCAGCATTTT.

The chain has TRBV9 and TRBJ2-3; 13 bases map to TRBD2. V lost 2 bases, J lost 2 bases, and 5 bases stayed unmatched. Looked up from germline, CDR1 is SGDLS and CDR2 is YYNGEE. This CDR3 is built from 17 residues. CDR3: CASSVSGLAGHTDTQYF. The CDR3, as DNA: TGTGCCAGCAGCGTCTCGGGACTAGCGGGGCACACAGATACGCAGTATTTT.

The chain combines TRBV7-2 with TRBJ1-1; D perhaps matches TRBD1 (6 bases). CDR3 length: 13 residues. From germline, CDR1 is SGHTA and CDR2 FQGNSA. Deletions cut 4 bases from V and 4 bases from J, with 10 bases between. The CDR3 bases are TGTGCCAGCAGCTCAGGGACATTCACTGAAGCTTTCTTT. Its protein product is CASSSGTFTEAFF.

The chain carries TRBV28 and TRBJ2-7, with 7 bases matching TRBD1. The CDR3 runs 15 residues. J was trimmed by 2 bases and V by 5 bases; bases with no gene match: 9. Germline CDR1 MDHEN, CDR2 SYDVKM. In DNA form, the CDR3 reads TGTGCCAGCAGTAGTCCGGGACAGAGTCCCTACGAGCAGTACTTC. Translation gives CASSSPGQSPYEQYF. The entire variable domain, with the rest obtained from reference TRBV28 and TRBJ2-7, is as follows: DVKVTQSSRYLVKRTGEKVFLECVQDMDHENMFWYRQDPGLGLRLIYFSYDVKMKEKGDIPEGYSVSREKKERFSLILESASTNQTSMYLCASSSPGQSPYEQYFGPGTRLTVT.

The genes are TRBV20-1 and TRBJ1-2, with D tentatively TRBD1 (6 bases). Germline values: CDR1 DFQATT, CDR2 SNEGSKA (reference sequence). Trimming left V 7 bases short and J 6 bases short, with 12 bases between. This CDR3 region has 11 residues. The CDR3 region has the DNA TGCAGTGGCGGACAGCAAGATGGCTACACCTTC. Translated, it gives CSGGQQDGYTF.

This clone was observed a single time. The V and J genes are TRBV18 and TRBJ2-7; the match to TRBD2 covers 13 bases. V lost 3 bases, J lost 6 bases, and 8 bases stayed unmatched. The CDR3 sequence is 16 residues long. Germline CDR1 is KGHSH and CDR2 is LQKENI. CDR3 nucleotide sequence: TGTGCCAGCTCACCCGCGACTAGCGGGGGGAAGGGCGAGCAGTACGTC. Its translation is CASSPATSGGKGEQYV.

This clone was detected only once. This chain links TRBV11-2 with TRBJ1-2; no firm D call. Between the trimmed V and J ends, which lost 0 bases and 8 bases, there was a span of 13 bases. The CDR3 is 14 residues long. Germline values: CDR1 SGHAT, CDR2 FQNNGV. DNA of the CDR3: TGTGCCAGCAGCTTAGAAGGCGGGCCGGGGGGCTACACCTTC. Its translation is CASSLEGGPGGYTF. The full variable domain, with the rest looked up from reference TRBV11-2 and TRBJ1-2, is EAGVAQSPRYKIIEKRQSVAFWCNPISGHATLYWYQQILGQGPKLLIQFQNNGVVDDSQLPKDRFSAERLKGVDSTLKIQPAKLEDSAVYLCASSLEGGPGGYTFGSGTRLTVV.

The CDR3 protein is CASSPRQGIGNQPQHF. In DNA, the CDR3 is TGTGCCAGCAGTCCTCGACAGGGGATCGGCAATCAGCCCCAGCATTTT. The chain has TRBV27 and TRBJ1-5; 8 bases agree with TRBD1. This CDR3 is 16 amino acids long. Losses at the gene ends were 5 bases for V and 2 bases for J; bases not matched to a gene: 8. Looked up from germline, CDR1 is MNHEY and CDR2 is SMNVEV (reference sequence).